The source of this T cell receptor (beta chain) is a study of blood T cell repertoires in COVID-19. Across the study: Sites across the United States, Italy and Spain contributed samples from acute and convalescent COVID-19. Sources were T cells, B-cell-depleted T cells, or PBMCs; the material itself was cDNA or gDNA.

The CDR3 runs to 17 residues. V was pared by 0 bases and J by 0 bases, with 13 bases between. CDR1 and CDR2 (germline): SGHRS, YFSETQ. Study processing details: Counts of nucleated cells, estimated from reference gene primer amplification, were obtained. The protocol was immunoSEQ multiplex PCR, while the TCRdb copy is restricted to in-frame clones and leaves out a portion. V and J calls and clone size are as listed in that table; D and trimming were resolved from the DNA. The sample contains tens of thousands of clones, approximately 80% of which appear only once. The sequenced sample consisted of peripheral blood. The rearrangement uses TRBV5-1 and TRBJ1-3, with D tentatively TRBD1 (6 bases). This receptor was identified in a man aged 55-75 years with acute or convalescent COVID-19. CDR3: CASSLAAQGISGNTIYF. In DNA form, the CDR3 reads TGCGCCAGCAGCTTGGCCGCCCAGGGGATCTCTGGAAACACCATATATTTT.